This T cell receptor beta chain was observed in a study of cytomegalovirus exposure and HLA in healthy donors. In the case of this clone: Its antigen remains unknown.

A multiplex PCR was run with 60 Vbeta primers and 13 Jbeta primers. Clones were read by immunoSEQ multiplex PCR, and TCRdb kept only the in-frame ones, dropping some. The table lists approximately 190,000 clones, under 90% of them singletons, with roughly 0.097% in the top ten. Each of the donors was a healthy bone marrow donor. General observations from the study: In an earlier analysis, about 87% or about 30%: the productive usage of most TCR beta V segments.

The sequenced sample was PBMCs. The TCR sequence derives from a boy aged 2 to 9 in good health and CMV-seronegative.

Written as DNA, the CDR3 is TGTGCCAGCTCACCATTGCCCGGGAAAAGGACTAGCGGGGAGAAAGATACGCAGTATTTT. Residues: CASSPLPGKRTSGEKDTQYF. The chain joins TRBV18 to TRBJ2-3; TRBD2 aligns across 12 bases. V lost 2 bases and J lost 5; bases outside the gene matches: 17. Germline assignment: CDR1 KGHSH and CDR2 LQKENI. The CDR3 spans 20 residues.